A selection of T cell receptor beta chains follows, all from one sample in a study of blood T cell repertoires in COVID-19. Sequenced by immunoSEQ multiplex PCR; TCRdb stores in-frame clones only, minus some. The data show roughly 81,000 clones, approximately 89% seen once. Sequencing used peripheral blood. These receptors were collected from a man aged 70 or older with active or convalescent COVID-19. Each CDR3 is given with its conserved first and last residue.

j_call | cdr3_length | v_call | cdr3_aa
TRBJ1-4 | 14 | TRBV5-6 | CASSFRGTNEKLFF
TRBJ1-4 | 12 | TRBV10-1 | CASSASQEKLFF
TRBJ1-1 | 13 | TRBV24-1 | CATSQRQNTEAFF
TRBJ2-1 | 14 | TRBV18 | CASTREIGSNEQFF
TRBJ1-2 | 15 | TRBV18 | CASSLNRGINYGYTF
TRBJ2-7 | 17 | TRBV4-1 | CASSQSVQAPIPYEQYF
TRBJ2-1 | 15 | TRBV27 | CASSADRGPYNEQFF
TRBJ2-7 | 13 | TRBV5-4 | CASSLGAGYEQYF
TRBJ2-7 | 14 | TRBV5-1 | CASSLGRVNYEQYF
TRBJ2-6 | 14 | TRBV6-6 | CASSYTRLANVLTF
TRBJ1-2 | 16 | TRBV5-1 | CASMPTGGGPYSGYTF
TRBJ2-3 | 15 | TRBV28 | CASSLWRRATDTQYF
TRBJ1-1 | 13 | TRBV5-1 | CASRNDSNTEAFF
TRBJ2-3 | 12 | TRBV6-2/TRBV6-3 | CASSKSADTQYF
TRBJ2-7 | 14 | TRBV4-2 | CASSQDPSSYEQYF
TRBJ1-1 | 12 | TRBV28 | CASSPDSPGAFF
TRBJ1-1 | 15 | TRBV19 | CASSIQQGWYTEAFF
TRBJ2-2 | 17 | TRBV5-4 | CASSPYGAGGTEGELFF
TRBJ2-5 | 15 | TRBV6-5 | CASSFPAGGGETQYF
TRBJ1-1 | 17 | TRBV7-9 | CASSLAGTGHVGTEAFF
TRBJ2-1 | 14 | TRBV2 | CASRATGAYNEQFF
TRBJ1-5 | 13 | TRBV7-2 | CASSFGGDQPQHF
TRBJ1-5 | 13 | TRBV25-1 | CASSELTSQPQHF
TRBJ2-7 | 16 | TRBV4-3 | CASSQGPRGWYDEQYF
TRBJ1-2 | 15 | TRBV6-5 | CASSPGTGNNYGYTF
TRBJ1-5 | 14 | TRBV9 | CASSVGSGNQPQHF
TRBJ2-1 | 16 | TRBV28 | CASSTTLAGRDNEQFF
- | 13 | TRBV5-1 | CASSVQGAYEQYF
TRBJ1-1 | 13 | TRBV7-9 | CASSLNRETEAFF
TRBJ1-3 | 15 | TRBV2 | CASRDGTNSGNTIYF
TRBJ1-2 | 13 | TRBV2 | CASSDRGYYGYTF
TRBJ2-1 | 16 | TRBV5-8 | CASSSSSGSSYNEQFF
TRBJ1-1 | 11 | TRBV30 | CAWSVSPEAFF
TRBJ2-2 | 14 | TRBV2 | CASRGQANTGELFF
TRBJ2-7 | 14 | TRBV9 | CASSVSGGGHEQYF
TRBJ1-4 | 14 | TRBV6-5 | CASRAGSTNEKLFF
TRBJ1-4 | 13 | TRBV12-3/TRBV12-4 | CASSQGGEEKLFF
TRBJ2-7 | 14 | TRBV11-2 | CASSYRQGAGEQYF
TRBJ1-2 | 15 | TRBV29-1 | CSVEDVRTGVVGYTF
TRBJ2-6 | 14 | TRBV28 | CASNRGSGANVLTF
TRBJ1-4 | 15 | TRBV6-5 | CASSYRQGAREKLFF
TRBJ1-2 | 13 | TRBV14 | CASSQDLNSGYTF
TRBJ2-7 | 18 | TRBV13 | CASSIGTSGGASVYEQYF
TRBJ2-7 | 13 | TRBV5-1 | CASSWDSSYEQYF
TRBJ2-5 | 13 | TRBV3-1/TRBV3-2 | CASGTSRRETQYF
TRBJ2-7 | 13 | TRBV7-2 | CASSLLTRSEQYF
TRBJ1-5 | 15 | TRBV7-2 | CASNTGGEGNQPQHF
TRBJ1-2 | 15 | TRBV18 | CASSPNRVANYGYTF
TRBJ2-5 | 17 | TRBV9 | CASSPGNSGGLQETQYF